This T cell receptor (beta chain) was obtained from a study of T cell repertoires in cytomegalovirus infection (dated by TCRdb to the late 2010s). Study-level background: Recently identified HLA-C-restricted CMV epitopes, whose presentation resists viral immunomodulation, were targeted by peptide stimulations together with well-studied HLA-B-restricted epitopes. Because public TCR beta signatures pointed to carriage of CMV infection together with the matching HLA type, the HLA type of each donor mattered for the analysis. Study-wide findings and limitations: Carriers of CMV infection plus the relevant HLA type were discriminated by the cumulative frequency of public TCR beta family members in the study cohort and in an independent approximately 400-donor cohort. The ex vivo response was dominated by HLA-C-restricted CMV-specific TCR beta clonotypes, which also provided the single most frequent clonotype in two of eight donors.

In the paper's terms, the treatment or condition label means: in vitro stimulation with specific CMV peptide epitopes to enrich CMV-specific T cells. From the cysteine up to the phenylalanine, the CDR3 has a length of 13 residues. The retained sequence is limited to the CDR3, 39 bases, with the frame set at the first base. Relative to germline, V is 6 bases shorter and J is 3 bases shorter, with 12 bases between their ends. The instrument was an Illumina HiSeq 1500. TCRdb itself trimmed the public reads at Q25 with fastp, ran MiXCR and retained productive beta chains. Duplicate CDR3 protein sequences are folded into a single record with the most common DNA and genes. This sample lists around 800,000 distinct CDR3 sequences; approximately 32% were detected once. The leading ten clones occupy under 15% of the sample. This clonotype was counted only a few times. No cognate antigen has been identified for it. Within one base of it there is no much larger clone, and no base qualities were kept.

Sequencing was performed on cultured CD8+ T cells from PBMCs, taken from culture after CMV antigen stimulation. The TCR sequence derives from a human donor in good health (CMV status not recorded). Some clones in this sample may be carry-over from other donors' samples. Recombination connected TRBV12-3 or TRBV12-4 to TRBJ2-7; a tentative D match to TRBD1 spans 6 bases. The encoded CDR3 is CASRNRGHYEQYF. The nucleotides read TGTGCCAGCAGGAATAGGGGACACTACGAGCAGTACTTC.